Below are 16 T cell receptor beta chains sequenced from a single sample in a study of T cell responses to AZD1222 COVID-19 vaccine. Libraries were prepared by immunoSEQ multiplex PCR; TCRdb keeps only in-frame clonotypes and omits some of them. The sample has 95,000 to 150,000 clones; 70% to 90% are singletons. Sequencing used peripheral blood, obtained on day 0 of AZD1222 vaccination. Receptors originate from an adult in good health.

The V and J genes are TRBV19 and TRBJ2-3; TRBD1 matches at 8 bases. The germline V gene encodes CDR1 LNHDA and CDR2 SQIVND (reference sequence). This CDR3 comprises 16 residues. The trim removed 1 base at V and 2 bases at J, leaving 5 bases unmatched. The CDR3 DNA is TGTGCCAGTAGTATAGGACAGGGGATAATCACAGATACGCAGTATTTT. Translated: CASSIGQGIITDTQYF.

This chain joins TRBV5-1 and TRBJ2-3, with no clear D. Between the trimmed V and J ends, which lost 6 bases and 1 base, there was a span of 18 bases. The CDR3 is 16 residues long. The V gene's germline CDR1 is SGHRS and CDR2 YFSETQ. CDR3 amino acids: CASTADPSLRTDTQYF. The CDR3 nucleotides are TGCGCCAGCACCGCAGACCCCTCACTCCGCACAGATACGCAGTATTTT.

This clone was seen once. The chain has TRBV7-6 and TRBJ2-2; 7 bases are shared with TRBD2. CDR1 and CDR2 from the germline V gene are SGHVS and FNYEAQ. V lost 5 bases to trimming and J lost 4 bases; unmatched junction nucleotides: 7. The CDR3 is 15 residues long. CDR3 sequence (DNA): TGTGCCAGCAGCCATGGACTAGTCGGCACCGGGGAGCTGTTTTTT. Translated: CASSHGLVGTGELFF.

The V call is TRBV24-1, the J call TRBJ2-1; 8 nucleotides align to TRBD2. The CDR3 is 18 residues long. Germline V gene data show CDR1 as KGHDR and CDR2 as SFDVKD. After removal of 5 bases from V and 0 bases from J, the junction contained 11 bases not matched to a gene. For the CDR3, the DNA is TGTGCCACCAGTGCAAGGGGACTAGGTCGAGTCTCCTACAATGAGCAGTTCTTC. Translation: CATSARGLGRVSYNEQFF.

The rearrangement links TRBV19 to TRBJ2-5; no definite D call. V gave up 5 bases and J gave up 1 base, with 8 bases separating them. CDR3 length: 13 amino acids. The germline CDR1 and CDR2 sequences are LNHDA and SQIVND (reference sequence). The CDR3, as DNA: TGTGCCAGTAGTTTTTCCGGCCAAGAGACCCAGTACTTC. Translating gives CASSFSGQETQYF.

This clone was picked up a small number of times. The rearrangement links TRBV7-9 to TRBJ2-1, with 10 bases matching TRBD2. V shed 5 bases and J 14 bases; nucleotides not matched to a gene: 12. Germline assignment: CDR1 SEHNR and CDR2 FQNEAQ (reference sequence). The CDR3 has 14 residues. In nucleotides, the CDR3 is TGTGCCAGCAGCAACCAAAACAGCGGGAGGGGGGAGTTCTTC. Amino acids: CASSNQNSGRGEFF. The complete variable domain, with remaining parts taken from reference TRBV7-9 and TRBJ2-1, reads DTGVSQNPRHKITKRGQNVTFRCDPISEHNRLYWYRQTLGQGPEFLTYFQNEAQLEKSRLLSDRFSAERPKGSFSTLEIQRTEQGDSAMYLCASSNQNSGRGEFFGPGTRLTVL.

This chain connects TRBV2 to TRBJ2-7, with 8 nucleotides matching TRBD1. The CDR3 loop spans 15 amino acids. V lost 3 bases and J lost 6; bases outside the gene matches: 10. CDR1 and CDR2 (germline): SNHLY, FYNNEI. Here the CDR3 reads CASSDLGQGASEQYF. DNA of the CDR3: TGTGCCAGCAGTGATTTGGGGCAGGGGGCGAGCGAGCAGTACTTC.

The genes are TRBV4-2 and TRBJ1-1; TRBD1 is a possible D gene (5 bases). Germline loops: CDR1 LGHNA, CDR2 YNFKEQ. The CDR3 consists of 13 residues. Trimming removed 4 bases at V and 6 bases at J, with 12 bases between. In nucleotides, the CDR3 is TGTGCCAGCAGCCTGGGGGAGGCGGCTGAAGCTTTCTTT. This gives the protein CASSLGEAAEAFF.

As concerns this clone: Germline and junction disagree at one end, which may indicate a read error. The rearrangement joins TRBV7-2 to TRBJ1-5; unclear D gene. Germline V lookup: CDR1 SGHTA, CDR2 FQGNSA. The CDR3 spans 12 residues. The CDR3 nucleotides are TGTGCCAGCAGCTTAGAATCGCAGCGCCAGCATTTT. This codes for CASSLESQRQHF.

This chain links TRBV24-1 with TRBJ2-7; TRBD1 aligns across 9 bases. The CDR3 contains 16 residues. CDR1 KGHDR and CDR2 SFDVKD come from the germline V gene. With V trimmed by 3 bases and J by 4 bases, 9 bases remained unmatched. The CDR3: CATSDPTGQGHYEQYF. DNA for the CDR3: TGTGCCACCAGTGATCCCACGGGACAGGGACATTACGAGCAGTACTTC.

The table lists this clone with a few counts. The chain combines TRBV19 with TRBJ1-5; 7 bases are shared with TRBD1. The germline V gene encodes CDR1 LNHDA and CDR2 SQIVND (reference sequence). Losses at the gene ends were 10 bases for V and 4 bases for J; bases not matched to a gene: 7. This CDR3 has 13 amino acids. The chain's CDR3 is CATRGTENQPQHF. The CDR3 bases are TGTGCCACACGAGGGACAGAGAATCAGCCCCAGCATTTT.

This clone has just one count. V gene TRBV7-9 combines with J gene TRBJ1-5; no firm D call. The V end was cut by 3 bases, the J end by 1 base, with 7 bases between. The CDR3 has 14 residues. The germline V gene has CDR1 SEHNR and CDR2 FQNEAQ (reference sequence). The CDR3 DNA reads as TGTGCCAGCAGCTTCCATACCAGCAATCAGCCCCAGCATTTT. Its protein is CASSFHTSNQPQHF.

The V gene is TRBV5-1, the J gene TRBJ2-2; D not resolved. This CDR3 is 14 amino acids long. Germline V gene data show CDR1 as SGHRS and CDR2 as YFSETQ. V was cut by 0 bases and J by 5 bases, with 8 bases left in between. CDR3 in amino acids: CASSLGTATGELFF. CDR3 nucleotide sequence: TGCGCCAGCAGCTTGGGGACGGCTACCGGGGAGCTGTTTTTT.

The chain combines TRBV5-5 with TRBJ1-1, with 9 nucleotides matching TRBD1. CDR3 length: 15 residues. Germline V CDR1 and CDR2: SGHKS, YYEKEE (reference sequence). Trimming cost V 1 base and J 1 base; bases outside gene matches: 2. The CDR3 loop reads CASSLLGQGNTEAFF. CDR3 coding DNA: TGTGCCAGCAGCTTGTTGGGACAGGGGAACACTGAAGCTTTCTTT.

V and J are TRBV7-9 and TRBJ2-5, with 10 bases that match TRBD1. Germline CDR1 is SEHNR and CDR2 is FQNEAQ (reference sequence). This CDR3 comprises 14 residues. V shed 6 bases, J shed 3 bases, and the junction held 4 bases outside the gene matches. CDR3 sequence reads: CASRRQGAEETQYF. For the CDR3, the DNA is TGTGCCAGCAGAAGACAGGGGGCGGAAGAGACCCAGTACTTC.

The CDR3 coding sequence is TGTGCCAGCAGCCTTTCCTCCTACGAGCAGTACTTC. This gives the protein CASSLSSYEQYF. The V call is TRBV3-1 (or the pseudogene TRBV3-2), the J call TRBJ2-7, with D hard to call. The CDR3 extends over 12 amino acids. With 4 bases removed from V and 0 bases from J, the gap between germline ends came to 4 bases. Per the germline V gene, CDR1 is LGHDT and CDR2 is YNNKEL (reference sequence).